A selection of T cell receptor beta chains follows, all from one sample in a study of blood T cell repertoires in COVID-19. TCRdb's table, derived via immunoSEQ multiplex PCR, lists solely in-frame clones and lacks some. Among more than 90,000 clones listed, 80% to 90% were seen once. Sample: peripheral blood. The receptors here all came from a man aged 70-80 years who had recovered from COVID-19. Both conserved end residues are part of each CDR3. Each record gives: clone size, D gene, V gene, J gene, CDR3 protein, CDR3 DNA. The D gene is left open where the match is weak. Where a row states a size, it is once, few, many or the class of an expanded clone; other rows omit it.

.	TRBD1	TRBV7-9	TRBJ1-6	CASRGTDNSPLHF	TGTGCCAGCAGAGGGACAGATAATTCACCCCTCCACTTT
once	.	TRBV6-4	TRBJ2-3	CASSSTGPSSTDTQYF	TGTGCCAGCAGTTCCACGGGTCCCTCTAGCACAGATACGCAGTATTTT
.	.	TRBV28	TRBJ2-3	CASSFAGSGGDTQYF	TGTGCCAGCAGTTTCGCCGGTAGCGGCGGAGATACGCAGTATTTT
.	.	TRBV11-2	TRBJ1-5	CASSLTGQPQHF	TGTGCCAGCAGCTTAACGGGTCAGCCCCAGCATTTT
.	.	TRBV3-1/TRBV3-2	TRBJ1-1	CASSPGLNTEAFF	TGTGCCAGCAGCCCCGGGTTGAACACTGAAGCTTTCTTT
.	.	TRBV2	TRBJ1-5	CASTLGQNQPQHF	TGTGCCAGCACCCTAGGACAGAATCAGCCCCAGCATTTT
.	.	TRBV29-1	TRBJ1-1	CSAQGSFRYSEAFF	TGCAGCGCTCAGGGGTCCTTTCGGTACAGTGAAGCTTTCTTT
.	TRBD2	TRBV11-3	TRBJ2-5	CASSPGTSVYQETQYF	TGTGCCAGCAGTCCCGGGACTAGCGTGTACCAAGAGACCCAGTACTTC
.	.	TRBV4-1	TRBJ1-1	CASSQHGAQDTEAFF	TGCGCCAGCAGCCAACATGGGGCACAGGACACTGAAGCTTTCTTT
.	.	TRBV14	TRBJ1-6	CASSLLRNSPLHF	TGTGCCAGCAGCCTTTTGAGAAATTCACCCCTCCACTTT